The source of this T cell receptor (beta chain) is a study of Graves' ophthalmopathy and Graves' hyperthyroidism listed by TCRdb under 2018. Regarding the research as a whole: Peripheral blood was collected before any treatment was given, at the time of initial diagnosis. To explore V-J signatures that distinguish ophthalmopathy from hyperthyroidism, a discovery set of about a hundred patients was enrolled, made up of 40 to 45 with ophthalmopathy and 57 with stable hyperthyroidism. In total, approximately 130 blood samples were TCR-sequenced: approximately 42 ophthalmopathy, under 80 hyperthyroidism and 17 hyperthyroidism-to-ophthalmopathy patients. In roughly 6 hyperthyroidism patients, the T-cell repertoires found in thyroid tissue were compared with those found in blood. Following sampling, methimazole starting at 30 mg daily was administered to hyperthyroidism patients, and high-dose intravenous methylprednisolone was administered to ophthalmopathy patients. The study used TCR beta repertoire signatures to distinguish Graves' ophthalmopathy from Graves' hyperthyroidism and to predict progression to ophthalmopathy. An independent validation cohort comprised some 19 hyperthyroidism patients and around 16 patients who later progressed from hyperthyroidism to ophthalmopathy.

Concerning this clonotype: Its binding antigen is unknown. One base away there is no much larger clone; base qualities are not given.

CDR1 and CDR2 are drawn from the germline V gene: MRHNA, SNTAGT. The cysteine opens and the phenylalanine closes a CDR3 of 13 amino acids. Of the read, only the CDR3 DNA is kept; its 39 bases are in frame from base 1. Relative to germline, V is missing 6 bases and J is missing 6 bases, with 7 bases of the junction outside any gene match. Ophthalmopathy patients had moderately to severely active disease, Clinical Activity Score of at least 3, NOSPECS grade of at least 4, and disease duration under 3 months. Patients were excluded if they had other autoimmune diseases, uncontrolled infections, pregnancy or lactation. Diagnosis was based on clinical symptoms, serum thyroxine, TRAb, thyroid ultrasound and orbital computed tomography. Ficoll-Paque density gradient centrifugation was used to isolate PBMCs from about 9 ml of fresh peripheral blood. Trizol reagent was used to extract the total RNA, and its quality was then checked on an Agilent 2100 Bioanalyzer.

On the study overall, not on this receptor specifically: Most of the expanded thyroid clonotypes with a frequency above 0.001 were also detected in blood, and it was suggested that the thyroid immune response may be reflected by blood repertoires. The 13-signature model separated ophthalmopathy from stable hyperthyroidism with approximately 90% sensitivity and about 81% specificity in cross-validation, and 80%/75% in the test set. In validation, the model predicted ophthalmopathy progression with more than 70% sensitivity and roughly 72% specificity; around twelve predicted patients were CT-confirmed with GO in a median of approximately 6.5 months. No statistical method was used to predetermine the sample size, and group allocation was not hidden from the investigators.

For repertoire sequencing, the TCR beta CDR3 regions were amplified from RNA transcripts. HTBI primers and the Qiagen OneStep RT-PCR kit were used in a first-round RT-PCR, which was followed by a second-round multiplex PCR, size selection and purification. Libraries were sequenced on an Illumina HiSeq2000 using paired-end 100 bp reads. Under the source paper's analysis protocol: SOAPnuke was used to process the reads, removing any read that contained adapters or uncalled bases, had a mean Phred below 15, or lacked an exact match to the constant primer or identifier. COPE v1.2.5 was used to merge the high-quality paired reads. Each unique nucleotide sequence was treated as a clonotype, and MiTCR v1.1 was used to align the clonotypes to the IMGT TRB V, D and J references. The analysis was limited to V-J combinations with a frequency above 0.0001, which together covered 99.2% of the repertoires. For each V-J combination, a TCR clonal expansion and chaos score was defined as F50 clonal expansion divided by the chaos observed in the TCRdist matrix. Welch's t-statistics and random forest were used to reduce the features to 10 to 15 V-J combinations, which were then used as input to a naive Bayes classifier. Thyroid-blood repertoire similarity was quantified with the Morisita-Horn index. TCRdb ran its own pipeline on the public reads, namely fastp trimming at Q25 and MiXCR clone calling, and kept in-frame beta chains. When rows share a CDR3 protein, they turn into one entry using the most common DNA and genes. Here the V and J calls rest on TCRdb's processing, not on the authors' analysis. Counted in this sample were almost 750,000 distinct CDR3 sequences; approximately 40% of them appeared once. The ten largest account for 44% of the sample.

The sequence is built from TRBV6-4 and TRBJ2-7; 8 bases in the junction line up with TRBD1. The receptor was derived from an adult man with Graves' ophthalmopathy. The sequenced sample was peripheral blood. The sequenced DNA: TGTGCCAGCAGCAAGACAGGGGTTCCCGAGCAGTACTTC. This translates into CASSKTGVPEQYF.